Below, one T cell receptor (beta chain) is given with its context. The study used a library that attached unique molecular identifiers to individual cDNA molecules. Using its own MiXCR run on the RACE reads, TCRdb lists one record per CDR3 protein. The table shows about 380,000 distinct CDR3 sequences, with approximately 5% occurring only once. Time point noted: pre-sensitization, week 0. The treatment denotes: therapeutic diphenylcyclopropenone sensitization with weekly scalp DPC. Those who donated were patients with alopecia, 18 to 70 years of age, and suitable for DPC. Trimming cost V 8 bases and J 4 bases; bases outside gene matches: 8. The CDR3 covers 13 residues. CDR1 SQVTM and CDR2 ANQGSEA come from the germline V gene. The sample belongs to a study of human T cells and chemical hapten exposure. At the level of the study: Chiefly female patients presented with alopecia areata, totalis or universalis.

This sequence was found in a woman aged 50 to 60 with alopecia areata. Some clones in this sample may be carry-over from other donors' samples. The chain carries TRBV29-1 and TRBJ2-3; 8 bases fit TRBD2. The source material was whole blood, sampled in connection with sensitization to the hapten diphenylcyclopropenone (DPC). The CDR3 sequence is CSYGGGRADTQYF. In DNA form, the CDR3 reads TGCAGCTATGGCGGGGGGCGGGCAGATACGCAGTATTTT.